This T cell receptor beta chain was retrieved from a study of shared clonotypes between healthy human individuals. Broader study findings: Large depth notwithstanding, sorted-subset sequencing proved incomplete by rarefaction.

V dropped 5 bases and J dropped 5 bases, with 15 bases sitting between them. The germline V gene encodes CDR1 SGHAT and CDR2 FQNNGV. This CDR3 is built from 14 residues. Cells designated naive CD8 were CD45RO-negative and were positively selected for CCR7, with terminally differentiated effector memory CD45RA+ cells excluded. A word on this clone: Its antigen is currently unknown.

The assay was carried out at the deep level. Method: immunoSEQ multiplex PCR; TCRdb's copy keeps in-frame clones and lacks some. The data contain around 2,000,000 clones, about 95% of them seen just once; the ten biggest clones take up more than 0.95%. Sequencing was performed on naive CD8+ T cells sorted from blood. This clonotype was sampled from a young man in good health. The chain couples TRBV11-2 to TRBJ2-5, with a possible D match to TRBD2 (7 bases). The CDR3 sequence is CASSEKGGRETQYF. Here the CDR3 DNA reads TGTGCCAGCAGCGAAAAGGGGGGGCGGGAGACCCAGTACTTC.